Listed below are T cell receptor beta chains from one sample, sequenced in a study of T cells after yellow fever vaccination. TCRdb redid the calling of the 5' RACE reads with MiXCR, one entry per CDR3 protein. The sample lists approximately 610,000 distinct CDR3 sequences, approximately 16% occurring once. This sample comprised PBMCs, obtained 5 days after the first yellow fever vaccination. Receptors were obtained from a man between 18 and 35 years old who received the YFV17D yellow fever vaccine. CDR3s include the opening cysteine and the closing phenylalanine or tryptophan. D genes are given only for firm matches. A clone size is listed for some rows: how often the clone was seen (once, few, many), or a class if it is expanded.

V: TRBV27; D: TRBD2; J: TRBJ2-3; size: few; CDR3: CASTMRTSGTDTQYF; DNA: TGTGCCAGCACCATGAGGACTAGCGGGACAGATACGCAGTATTTT
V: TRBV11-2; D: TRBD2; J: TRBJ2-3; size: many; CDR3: CASSFAGTRGDTQYF; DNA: TGTGCCAGCAGCTTCGCCGGGACTAGAGGTGATACGCAGTATTTT
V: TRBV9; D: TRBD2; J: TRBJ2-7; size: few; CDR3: CASSGEPGAGTYEQYF; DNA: TGTGCCAGCAGCGGGGAGCCAGGAGCGGGGACCTACGAGCAGTACTTC
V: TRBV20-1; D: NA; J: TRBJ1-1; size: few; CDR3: CSANLWRGLLTEAFF; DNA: TGCAGTGCCAACCTGTGGAGGGGCCTTCTGACTGAAGCTTTCTTT
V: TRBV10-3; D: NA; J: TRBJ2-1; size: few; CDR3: CAISEWDTNEQFF; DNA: TGTGCCATCAGTGAGTGGGACACCAATGAGCAGTTCTTC
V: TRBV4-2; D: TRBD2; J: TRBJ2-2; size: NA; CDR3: CASSQPSGGSNTGELFF; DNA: TGTGCCAGCAGCCAACCTAGCGGGGGGTCGAACACCGGGGAGCTGTTTTTT
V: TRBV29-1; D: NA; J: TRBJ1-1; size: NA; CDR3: CSVGGRTNTEAFF; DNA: TGCAGCGTTGGGGGACGGACGAACACTGAAGCTTTCTTT
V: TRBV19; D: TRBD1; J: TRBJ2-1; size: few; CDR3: CASSLGQRNEQFF; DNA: TGTGCCAGTAGTCTGGGACAGAGAAATGAGCAGTTCTTC
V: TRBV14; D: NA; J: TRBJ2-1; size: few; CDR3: CASSQTSSYNEQFF; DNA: TGTGCCAGCAGCCAGACTAGCTCCTACAATGAGCAGTTCTTC
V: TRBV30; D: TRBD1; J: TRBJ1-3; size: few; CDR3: CAWSGRGGNTIYF; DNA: TGTGCCTGGAGTGGCAGGGGGGGAAACACCATATATTTT
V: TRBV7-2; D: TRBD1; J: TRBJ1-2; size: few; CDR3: CASSRSDRDYGYTF; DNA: TGTGCCAGCAGCCGATCGGACAGGGACTATGGCTACACCTTC
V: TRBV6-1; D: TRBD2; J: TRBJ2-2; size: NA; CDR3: CASSRPGLEEGTGELFF; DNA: TGTGCCAGCAGTCGACCGGGACTAGAAGAGGGCACCGGGGAGCTGTTTTTT
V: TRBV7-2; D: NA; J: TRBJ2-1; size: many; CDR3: CASSRDTYNEQFF; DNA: TGTGCCAGCAGCAGGGACACCTACAATGAGCAGTTCTTC
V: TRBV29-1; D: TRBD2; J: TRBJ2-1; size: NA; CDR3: CSVVGLSGGYYNEQFF; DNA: TGCAGCGTGGTGGGACTAAGCGGGGGCTACTACAATGAGCAGTTCTTC
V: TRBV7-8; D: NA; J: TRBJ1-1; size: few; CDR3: CASSEVPGINTEAFF; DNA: TGTGCCAGCAGCGAAGTACCGGGAATCAACACTGAAGCTTTCTTT
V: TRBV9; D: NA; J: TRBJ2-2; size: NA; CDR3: CASSSLGAGGTGELFF; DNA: TGTGCCAGCAGTTCCCTCGGGGCAGGGGGGACCGGGGAGCTGTTTTTT
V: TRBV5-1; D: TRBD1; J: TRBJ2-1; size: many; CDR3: CASFLGQGIHEQFF; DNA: TGCGCCAGCTTTCTGGGACAGGGTATCCATGAGCAGTTCTTC
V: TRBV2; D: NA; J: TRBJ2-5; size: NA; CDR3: CASSLSRVRGETQYF; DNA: TGTGCCAGCAGTCTTTCCCGGGTTCGGGGGGAGACCCAGTACTTC
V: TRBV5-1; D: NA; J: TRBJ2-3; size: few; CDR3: CASSLIDFISTDTQYF; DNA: TGCGCCAGCAGCTTGATTGACTTCATTAGCACAGATACGCAGTATTTT
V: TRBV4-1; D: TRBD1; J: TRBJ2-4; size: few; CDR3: CASSQDGGTGDQYF; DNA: TGCGCCAGCAGCCAAGATGGGGGGACAGGCGATCAGTACTTC
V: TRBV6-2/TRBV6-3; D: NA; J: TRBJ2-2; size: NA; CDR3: CASSYAGANTGELFF; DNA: TGTGCCAGCAGTTATGCTGGTGCGAACACCGGGGAGCTGTTTTTT
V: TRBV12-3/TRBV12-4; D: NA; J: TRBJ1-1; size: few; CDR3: CASTTDDNTEAFF; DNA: TGTGCCAGCACCACAGATGATAACACTGAAGCTTTCTTT
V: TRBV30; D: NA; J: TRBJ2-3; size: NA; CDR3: CAWSGTGSTDTQYF; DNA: TGTGCCTGGAGTGGAACAGGGAGCACAGATACGCAGTATTTT
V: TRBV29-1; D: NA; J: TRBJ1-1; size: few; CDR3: CSVGLRQSLNTEAFF; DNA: TGCAGCGTTGGCCTACGACAGAGTTTGAACACTGAAGCTTTCTTT
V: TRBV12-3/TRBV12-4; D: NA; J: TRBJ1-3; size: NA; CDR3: CASPIGNTIYF; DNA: TGTGCCAGCCCTATCGGAAACACCATATATTTT
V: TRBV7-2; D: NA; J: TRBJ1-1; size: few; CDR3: CASSSDGREAFF; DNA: TGTGCCAGCAGCTCCGACGGACGGGAAGCTTTCTTT
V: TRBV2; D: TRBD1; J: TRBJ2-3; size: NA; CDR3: CASSTRDRNTDTQYF; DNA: TGTGCCAGCAGTACCCGGGACAGGAACACAGATACGCAGTATTTT
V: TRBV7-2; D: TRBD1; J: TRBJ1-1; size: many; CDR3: CASSPTGANTEAFF; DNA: TGTGCCAGCAGCCCGACAGGGGCGAACACTGAAGCTTTCTTT
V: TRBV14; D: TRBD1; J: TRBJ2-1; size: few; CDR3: CASSHSKDRTGRRNEQFF; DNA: TGTGCCAGCAGCCACTCGAAGGACAGGACAGGGCGGCGAAATGAGCAGTTCTTC
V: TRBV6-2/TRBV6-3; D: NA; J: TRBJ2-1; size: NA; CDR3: CASSFVVVAVYNEQFF; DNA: TGTGCCAGCAGTTTCGTCGTGGTAGCGGTTTACAATGAGCAGTTCTTC
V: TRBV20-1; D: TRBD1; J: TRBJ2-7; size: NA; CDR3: CSARGGTGALNPYEQYF; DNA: TGCAGTGCTAGAGGAGGGACAGGGGCACTCAATCCCTACGAGCAGTACTTC
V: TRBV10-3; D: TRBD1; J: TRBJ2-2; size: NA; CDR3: CAISESGTAFSTGELFF; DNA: TGTGCCATCAGTGAGTCCGGGACAGCCTTTTCCACCGGGGAGCTGTTTTTT
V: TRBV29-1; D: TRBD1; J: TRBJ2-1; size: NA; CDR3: CSVDGIDRGSDNEQFF; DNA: TGCAGCGTTGACGGGATCGACAGGGGGTCGGACAATGAGCAGTTCTTC
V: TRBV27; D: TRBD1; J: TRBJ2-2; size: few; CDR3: CASSWTGGYIGELFF; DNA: TGTGCCAGCAGCTGGACAGGGGGCTATATCGGGGAGCTGTTTTTT
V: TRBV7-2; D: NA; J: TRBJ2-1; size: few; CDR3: CASTSDVYLNEQFF; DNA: TGTGCCAGCACGTCAGACGTATACCTCAATGAGCAGTTCTTC
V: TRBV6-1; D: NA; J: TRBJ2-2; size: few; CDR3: CASSEVRFLRELFF; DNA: TGTGCCAGCAGTGAAGTTCGGTTCCTCCGGGAGCTGTTTTTT
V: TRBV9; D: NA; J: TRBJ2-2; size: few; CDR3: CASSVGAATNTGELFF; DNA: TGTGCCAGCAGCGTAGGAGCGGCCACTAACACCGGGGAGCTGTTTTTT
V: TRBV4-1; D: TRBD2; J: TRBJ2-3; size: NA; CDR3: CASSQSRGLAGSTDTQYF; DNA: TGCGCCAGCAGCCAATCCCGGGGACTAGCGGGGTCAACAGATACGCAGTATTTT
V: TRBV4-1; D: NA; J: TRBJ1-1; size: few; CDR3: CASSHAGQNTEAFF; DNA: TGCGCCAGCAGCCATGCGGGACAGAACACTGAAGCTTTCTTT
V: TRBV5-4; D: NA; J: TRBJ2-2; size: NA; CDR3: CASSTKAGATGELFF; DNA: TGTGCCAGCAGCACGAAGGCAGGGGCAACCGGGGAGCTGTTTTTT
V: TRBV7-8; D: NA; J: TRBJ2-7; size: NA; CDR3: CASSSADRPGYEQYF; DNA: TGTGCCAGCAGCTCCGCCGACCGTCCGGGGTACGAGCAGTACTTC
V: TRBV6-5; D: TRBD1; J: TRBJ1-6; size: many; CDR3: CASSRTGFQDSPLHF; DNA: TGTGCCAGCAGTAGGACAGGGTTCCAAGATTCACCCCTCCACTTT
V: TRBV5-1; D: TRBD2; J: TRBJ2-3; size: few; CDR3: CASSWTGEGDTQYF; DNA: TGCGCCAGCAGCTGGACTGGGGAGGGAGATACGCAGTATTTT
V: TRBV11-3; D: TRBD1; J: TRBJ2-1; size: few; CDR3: CASSPRQGSNYNEQFF; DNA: TGTGCCAGCAGCCCAAGACAGGGGAGCAACTACAATGAGCAGTTCTTC
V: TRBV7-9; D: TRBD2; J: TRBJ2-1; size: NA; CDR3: CASSLASSGEQFF; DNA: TGTGCCAGCAGCTTAGCCTCTAGCGGGGAGCAGTTCTTC
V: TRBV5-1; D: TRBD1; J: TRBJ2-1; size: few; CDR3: CASSLGDSYIPYNEQFF; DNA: TGCGCCAGCAGCTTGGGGGACAGTTATATTCCCTACAATGAGCAGTTCTTC
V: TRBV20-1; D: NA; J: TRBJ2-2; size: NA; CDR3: CSAQGPNTGELFF; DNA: TGCAGTGCGCAGGGTCCGAACACCGGGGAGCTGTTTTTT
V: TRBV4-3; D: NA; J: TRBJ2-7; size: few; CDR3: CASSQAPPGLDYEQYF; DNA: TGCGCCAGCAGCCAAGCCCCCCCGGGCCTAGACTACGAGCAGTACTTC
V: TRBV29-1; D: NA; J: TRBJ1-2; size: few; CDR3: CSVEGRDENSFYRPTF; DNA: TGCAGCGTTGAGGGCAGGGATGAGAATTCTTTCTATCGTCCCACCTTC
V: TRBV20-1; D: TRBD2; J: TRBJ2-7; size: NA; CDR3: CSATSGSYEQYF; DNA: TGCAGTGCGACTAGCGGCTCCTACGAGCAGTACTTC
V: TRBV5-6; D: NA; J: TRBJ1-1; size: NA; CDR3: CASSFLGLNTEAFF; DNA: TGTGCCAGCAGCTTCCTGGGCCTAAATACTGAAGCTTTCTTT
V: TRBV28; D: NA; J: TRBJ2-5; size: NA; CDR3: CASSPRDLRRETQYF; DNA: TGTGCCAGCAGCCCTCGGGACTTACGGAGAGAGACCCAGTACTTC
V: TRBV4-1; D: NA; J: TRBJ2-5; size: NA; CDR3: CASSQMGQRETQYF; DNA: TGCGCCAGCAGCCAGATGGGACAAAGGGAGACCCAGTACTTC
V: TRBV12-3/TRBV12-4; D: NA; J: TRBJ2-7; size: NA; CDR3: CASSYWMPYEQYF; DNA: TGTGCCAGCAGTTATTGGATGCCCTACGAGCAGTACTTC